A single sample gave rise to the 11 T cell receptor beta chains below, sequenced in a study of blood T cell repertoires in COVID-19. TCRdb's copy holds only in-frame clones and misses some; the assay was immunoSEQ multiplex PCR. The sample records 45,000 to 60,000 clones, around 84% being singletons. Sample: peripheral blood. Receptors originate from a man aged 65 to 79 with active COVID-19.

This clone was seen only once. The genes are TRBV5-1 and TRBJ2-2, with 7 bases lining up with TRBD1. This CDR3 has 16 residues. Germline loops: CDR1 SGHRS, CDR2 YFSETQ. Germline trimming cut 3 bases from V and 9 bases from J; bases unmatched to any gene: 14. The CDR3 loop is CASSWSWAGGLRELFF. In DNA form, the CDR3 reads TGCGCCAGCAGCTGGAGTTGGGCAGGGGGTCTTCGGGAGCTGTTTTTT.

V is TRBV18 and J is TRBJ2-3, with a weak D call TRBD1 (6 bases). Germline values: CDR1 KGHSH, CDR2 LQKENI. The CDR3 is 15 amino acids. The V and J ends lost 2 bases and 1 base respectively, with 10 bases between them. CDR3 coding DNA: TGTGCCAGCTCACCAGAGGACAGTGGCACAGATACGCAGTATTTT. Protein sequence: CASSPEDSGTDTQYF.

The chain is built from TRBV9 and TRBJ1-1; 10 positions match TRBD1. The CDR3 consists of 17 residues. V trimming: 0 bases; J trimming: 2 bases; junction bases outside the gene matches: 7. CDR1 SGDLS and CDR2 YYNGEE come from the germline V gene. The CDR3 is CASSVAMGDRGNTEAFF. The CDR3 DNA sequence: TGTGCCAGCAGCGTAGCGATGGGGGACAGGGGCAACACTGAAGCTTTCTTT.

The rearrangement joins TRBV14 to TRBJ2-1, with D maybe TRBD2 (6 bases). This CDR3 has 17 residues. Germline-derived CDR1 and CDR2 are SGHDN and FVKESK. The V gene lost 1 base and the J gene lost 0 bases, with 13 bases spanning the gap. In nucleotides, the CDR3 is TGTGCCAGCAGCCAAGGGGCGGGGCACAGCTCCTACAATGAGCAGTTCTTC. It specifies CASSQGAGHSSYNEQFF. The full variable domain, its missing parts supplied by reference TRBV14 and TRBJ2-1, is EAGVTQFPSHSVIEKGQTVTLRCDPISGHDNLYWYRRVMGKEIKFLLHFVKESKQDESGMPNNRFLAERTGGTYSTLKVQPAELEDSGVYFCASSQGAGHSSYNEQFFGPGTRLTVL.

This chain joins TRBV19 and TRBJ1-6, with D hard to call. The V and J ends lost 0 bases and 9 bases respectively, with 18 bases between them. This CDR3 is 17 amino acids long. CDR1 LNHDA and CDR2 SQIVND come from the germline V gene (reference sequence). The CDR3 spells CASSIDLDLHTLSPLHF. The CDR3 DNA reads TGTGCCAGTAGTATAGATCTAGACCTACACACCCTTTCACCCCTCCACTTT.

V and J are TRBV4-3 and TRBJ2-1; 7 bases agree with TRBD1. The CDR3 sequence is 16 residues long. Unmatched junction bases numbered 10, after V lost 0 bases and J lost 8 bases. The germline V gene encodes CDR1 LGHNA and CDR2 YSLEER. The CDR3 is CASSQESATGVDEQFF. CDR3 nucleotide sequence: TGCGCCAGCAGCCAAGAATCGGCTACAGGGGTGGATGAGCAGTTCTTC.

This clone counts as medium-sized (0.01 to 0.1%). Written as DNA, the CDR3 is TGTGCCATCCCCGGGGGAACCCGAGGCACCGGGGAGCTGTTTTTT. It specifies CAIPGGTRGTGELFF. The chain carries TRBV7-9 and TRBJ2-2; possible D gene TRBD2, 6 bases. The V end was cut by 10 bases, the J end by 4 bases, with 19 bases between. The CDR3 sequence is 15 residues long. Looked up from germline, CDR1 is SEHNR and CDR2 is FQNEAQ (reference sequence).

This clone has only one observation. The V gene is TRBV7-2, the J gene TRBJ2-5; 7 bases map to TRBD1. This CDR3 has 13 residues. Per germline, CDR1 SGHTA and CDR2 FQGNSA. Trimming took 5 bases from V and 5 from J; bases not matched to a gene: 5. The CDR3 DNA reads TGTGCCAGCAGCCTGGGGACAGTGGAGACCCAGTACTTC. This codes for CASSLGTVETQYF.

The chain joins TRBV18 to TRBJ1-4, with D possibly matching TRBD1 (5 bases). Germline values: CDR1 KGHSH, CDR2 LQKENI. The CDR3 extends over 18 amino acids. V lost 4 bases and J 0 bases, leaving 18 bases between the germline ends. The CDR3 DNA reads TGTGCCAGCTCACAAAATCGACAGACTGTTGCAACTAATGAAAAACTGTTTTTT. Translated, it gives CASSQNRQTVATNEKLFF.

J is TRBJ2-5 and V is TRBV7-2, with 7 bases identical to TRBD1. In germline, CDR1 is SGHTA, CDR2 FQGNSA. The CDR3 contains 15 residues. Losses at the gene ends were 3 bases for V and 0 bases for J; bases not matched to a gene: 4. Here the CDR3 DNA reads TGTGCCAGCAGCTTGTCTGGACAGGACCAAGAGACCCAGTACTTC. Translated: CASSLSGQDQETQYF.

The chain employs TRBV19 and TRBJ2-1; possibly TRBD1 for D (6 bases). Per the germline V gene, CDR1 is LNHDA and CDR2 is SQIVND (reference sequence). The CDR3 length is 14 residues. Trimming cost V 10 bases and J 0 bases, with 13 bases left between them. CDR3 DNA: TGTGCCACTCAACCGGACAGCTCCTACAATGAGCAGTTCTTC. Protein product: CATQPDSSYNEQFF.